This TCR beta chain was obtained from a study of blood T cells in healthy people across ages. Using a J-beta primer mix together with a sample-barcoded 5' primer, a second PCR was run for roughly 6 to 12 cycles. MiXCR was run by TCRdb on the 5' RACE reads, yielding one entry per CDR3 protein. The data show about 620,000 distinct CDR3 sequences, 52% seen once. The study's findings and limits: Strong correlation was found linking TCR beta diversity to naive T cell percentage.

Germline assignment: CDR1 MDHEN and CDR2 SYDVKM. With 6 bases clipped from V and 3 bases from J, the junction kept 8 bases outside the gene matches. This CDR3 is built from 16 residues. This clonotype was found many times. As yet, its antigen is unknown. This chain links TRBV28 with TRBJ2-3; 11 bases line up with TRBD2. The source is an elderly woman in good health. The sample taken for sequencing was blood. In DNA form, the CDR3 reads TGTGCCAGCAGCTGGCCTACTAGCGGGAGAACAGATACGCAGTATTTT. Protein product: CASSWPTSGRTDTQYF.